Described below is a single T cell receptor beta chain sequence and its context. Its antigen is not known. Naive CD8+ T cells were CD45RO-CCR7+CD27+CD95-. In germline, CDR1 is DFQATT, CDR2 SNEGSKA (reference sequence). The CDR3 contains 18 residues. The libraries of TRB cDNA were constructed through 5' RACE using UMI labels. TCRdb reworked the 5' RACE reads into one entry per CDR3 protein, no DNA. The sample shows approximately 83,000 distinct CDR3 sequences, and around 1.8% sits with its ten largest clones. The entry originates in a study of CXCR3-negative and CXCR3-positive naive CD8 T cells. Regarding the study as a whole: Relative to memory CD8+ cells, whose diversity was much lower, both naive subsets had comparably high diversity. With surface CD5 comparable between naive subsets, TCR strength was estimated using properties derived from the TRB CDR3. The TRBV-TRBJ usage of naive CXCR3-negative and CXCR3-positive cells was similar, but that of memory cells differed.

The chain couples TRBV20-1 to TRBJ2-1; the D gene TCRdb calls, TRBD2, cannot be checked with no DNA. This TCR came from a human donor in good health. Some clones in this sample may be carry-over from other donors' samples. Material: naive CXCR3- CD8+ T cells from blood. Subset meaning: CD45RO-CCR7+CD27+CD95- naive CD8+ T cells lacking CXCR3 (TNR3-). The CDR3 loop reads CSAKGLAGGQISYNEQFF.